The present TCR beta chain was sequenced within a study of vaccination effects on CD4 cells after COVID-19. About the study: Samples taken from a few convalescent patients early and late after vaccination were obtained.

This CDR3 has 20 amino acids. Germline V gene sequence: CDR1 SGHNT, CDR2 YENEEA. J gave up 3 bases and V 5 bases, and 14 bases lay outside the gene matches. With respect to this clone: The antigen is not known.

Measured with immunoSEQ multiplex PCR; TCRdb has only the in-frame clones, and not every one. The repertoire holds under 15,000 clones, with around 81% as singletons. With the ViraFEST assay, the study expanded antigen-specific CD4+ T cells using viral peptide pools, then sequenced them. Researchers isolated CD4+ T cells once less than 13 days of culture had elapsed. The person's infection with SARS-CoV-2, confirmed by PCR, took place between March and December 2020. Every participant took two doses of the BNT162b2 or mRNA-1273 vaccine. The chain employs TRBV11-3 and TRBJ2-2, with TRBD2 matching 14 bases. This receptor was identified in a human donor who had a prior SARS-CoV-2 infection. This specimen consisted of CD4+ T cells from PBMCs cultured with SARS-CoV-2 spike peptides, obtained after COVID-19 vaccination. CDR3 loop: CASSGDRRTSGGSYTGELFF. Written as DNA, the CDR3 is TGTGCCAGCAGCGGGGACAGACGGACTAGCGGGGGGTCATACACCGGGGAGCTGTTTTTT.